These 25 T cell receptor beta chains were sequenced from one sample in a study of spatial heterogeneity in lung cancer. Time point meaning: sample taken at primary tumor resection. Unsorted whole RNA from tumor, nontumor lung or frozen PBMC underwent sequencing. TCRdb analysed the 5' RACE reads with MiXCR anew, one entry per CDR3 protein. The sample consists of some 100,000 distinct CDR3 sequences, about an eighth of them appearing once. The sample here was PBMCs, taken at surgery. The receptor set was obtained from a male donor with early-stage non-small cell lung cancer.

This clonotype was seen a handful of times. CDR3 in DNA: TGCAGTGCTAACCCCATGGGGGATACGCAGTATTTT. Translation gives CSANPMGDTQYF. This chain connects TRBV20-1 to TRBJ2-3; no clear D gene. Germline assignment: CDR1 DFQATT and CDR2 SNEGSKA (reference sequence). The CDR3 consists of 12 residues. V lost 4 bases to trimming and J lost 6 bases, with 11 bases between them.

There are a few counts of this clonotype. The chain combines TRBV6-1 with TRBJ2-5; TRBD2 might be the D (5 bases). V was clipped by 5 bases and J by 1 base, with 17 bases between them. This CDR3 has 16 amino acids. Germline-derived CDR1 and CDR2 are MNHNS and SASEGT. The CDR3 is CASSYSTGRPQETQYF. The CDR3 nucleotides read TGTGCCAGCAGTTACTCTACGGGGAGACCCCAAGAGACCCAGTACTTC.

In its sample, this clonotype was seen a few times. The genes are TRBV19 and TRBJ1-5; D is possibly TRBD1 (6 bases). CDR1 and CDR2 (germline): LNHDA, SQIVND (reference sequence). The CDR3 covers 15 residues. The V gene lost 8 bases and the J gene lost 8 bases, with 22 bases spanning the gap. CDR3 sequence reads: CASRLGGREYEPQHF. Written as DNA, the CDR3 is TGTGCCAGTCGCCTGGGGGGCAGGGAGTATGAGCCCCAGCATTTT.

This clonotype occurred a few times. The V and J genes are TRBV5-4 and TRBJ1-5; no reliable D call. Trimming left V 4 bases short and J 0 bases short, with 8 bases between. Germline CDR1 reads SGHNT; CDR2 reads YYREEE (reference sequence). The CDR3 runs 14 residues. The CDR3 is CASSRWGSNQPQHF. The CDR3 bases are TGTGCCAGCAGCCGGTGGGGTAGCAATCAGCCCCAGCATTTT.

This clonotype was observed a few times. The CDR3 spells CASSLGDGTDTQYF. DNA of the CDR3: TGCGCCAGCAGCTTAGGCGACGGAACAGATACGCAGTATTTT. The chain uses TRBV5-1 and TRBJ2-3; D not certain. V was cut by 2 bases and J by 3 bases, with 10 bases left in between. This CDR3 contains 14 residues. Looked up from germline, CDR1 is SGHRS and CDR2 is YFSETQ.

This clonotype was seen only a few times. This chain connects TRBV20-1 to TRBJ2-1, with TRBD2 as a possible D gene (6 bases). Germline V gene sequence: CDR1 DFQATT, CDR2 SNEGSKA (reference sequence). V was pared by 3 bases and J by 0 bases, with 18 bases between. CDR3 length: 17 residues. DNA for the CDR3: TGCAGTGCTAGCGGTTTCGGGCGGGAAAGCTCCTACAATGAGCAGTTCTTC. Its translation is CSASGFGRESSYNEQFF.

A few counts support this clonotype. This chain's CDR3 is CASSFSRVEAFF. CDR3 sequence (DNA): TGTGCCAGCAGTTTTTCCAGGGTAGAAGCTTTCTTT. The genes are TRBV12-3 or TRBV12-4 and TRBJ1-1; possibly TRBD1 for D (5 bases). Deletions cut 3 bases from V and 8 bases from J, with 10 bases between. This CDR3 has 12 residues.

This clonotype was detected ten times or more. The chain carries TRBV7-2 and TRBJ2-1; 8 nucleotides match TRBD2. The trim removed 5 bases at V and 4 bases at J, leaving 7 bases unmatched. This CDR3 comprises 15 residues. CDR1 SGHTA and CDR2 FQGNSA come from the germline V gene. The CDR3: CASSRVGRGYNEQFF. The CDR3 DNA is TGTGCCAGCAGCCGCGTCGGGAGGGGATACAATGAGCAGTTCTTC.

The gene calls are TRBV29-1 and TRBJ1-2; TRBD1 might be the D (5 bases). This CDR3 has 15 residues. The ends were cut back, 3 bases at V and 0 bases at J, with 14 bases in the middle. CDR1 is SQVTM and CDR2 is ANQGSEA in the germline V gene. CDR3 in amino acids: CSVDGQGPANYGYTF. CDR3 in DNA: TGCAGCGTTGACGGTCAGGGCCCCGCTAACTATGGCTACACCTTC. The variable domain in full, with the rest retrieved from reference TRBV29-1 and TRBJ1-2, is SAVISQKPSRDICQRGTSLTIQCQVDSQVTMMFWYRQQPGQSLTLIATANQGSEATYESGFVIDKFPISRPNLTFSTLTVSNMSPEDSSIYLCSVDGQGPANYGYTFGSGTRLTVV.

The CDR3 DNA reads as TGTGCCAGCAGCTTAGAACAGGGTGTACCCCTCCACTTT. Translation: CASSLEQGVPLHF. J is TRBJ1-6 and V is TRBV7-2; maybe TRBD1 (6 bases). This CDR3 has 13 amino acids. Trimming stripped 1 base from V and 12 bases from J, with 10 bases between. Germline CDR1 SGHTA, CDR2 FQGNSA.

This clonotype was seen at least ten times. The V gene is TRBV5-1, the J gene TRBJ2-7; no firm D call. Trimming removed 1 base at V and 2 bases at J, with 10 bases between. The CDR3 has 14 residues. The germline gives CDR1 SGHRS, CDR2 YFSETQ. The CDR3: CASSLLDGTYEQYF. The CDR3 nucleotides are TGCGCCAGCAGCTTGCTCGACGGAACCTACGAGCAGTACTTC. Drawing the rest from reference TRBV5-1 and TRBJ2-7, the complete variable domain is KAGVTQTPRYLIKTRGQQVTLSCSPISGHRSVSWYQQTPGQGLQFLFEYFSETQRNKGNFPGRFSGRQFSNSRSEMNVSTLELGDSALYLCASSLLDGTYEQYFGPGTRLTVT.

V gene TRBV12-3 or TRBV12-4 combines with J gene TRBJ2-1; 10 bases match TRBD2. With 6 bases clipped from V and 2 bases from J, the junction kept 7 bases outside the gene matches. The CDR3 length is 16 residues. The CDR3 here is CASRSGRAVAYNEQFF. In DNA form, the CDR3 reads TGTGCCAGCAGAAGCGGGAGGGCCGTAGCCTACAATGAGCAGTTCTTC.

The chain has TRBV9 and TRBJ2-3; 7 bases match TRBD2. The germline V gene has CDR1 SGDLS and CDR2 YYNGEE. This CDR3 region has 15 residues. V lost 5 bases to trimming and J lost 3 bases; unmatched junction nucleotides: 9. The CDR3 loop is CASRSGVEGTDTQYF. CDR3 bases: TGTGCCAGCAGGAGCGGGGTAGAGGGTACAGATACGCAGTATTTT.

This chain uses TRBV7-2 with TRBJ2-2; 7 bases line up with TRBD1. CDR3 length equals 15 residues. The V segment lost 5 bases and the J segment 1 base; nucleotides outside the gene matches: 4. The germline CDR1 and CDR2 sequences are SGHTA and FQGNSA. The CDR3 DNA sequence: TGTGCCAGCAGCGAACGACAGGGGAACACCGGGGAGCTGTTTTTT. Translating gives CASSERQGNTGELFF.

The sample holds many counts of this clonotype. The chain employs TRBV5-6 and TRBJ1-2; D is unclear. Germline V gene lookup returns CDR1 SGHDT and CDR2 YYEEEE. CDR3 length equals 15 residues. Trimming left V 0 bases short and J 6 bases short, with 15 bases between. CDR3 sequence: CASSLAAIPWDGYTF. The CDR3 DNA reads as TGTGCCAGCAGCTTGGCCGCCATCCCCTGGGATGGCTACACCTTC.

CDR3 sequence: CASSPGANQPQHF. For the CDR3, the DNA is TGCGCCAGCAGCCCAGGGGCCAATCAGCCCCAGCATTTT. The V gene is TRBV5-1, the J gene TRBJ1-5, with D tentatively TRBD1 (6 bases). This CDR3 is built from 13 residues. V lost 4 bases and J lost 3, with 8 bases in between. Germline V CDR1 and CDR2: SGHRS, YFSETQ.

This clonotype was detected many times. V gene TRBV29-1 combines with J gene TRBJ2-5; weak D call: TRBD2 (6 bases). The V and J ends lost 6 bases and 5 bases respectively, with 16 bases between them. Germline-derived CDR1 and CDR2 are SQVTM and ANQGSEA. The CDR3 spans 13 residues. CDR3: CSVGLRERETQYF. In DNA, the CDR3 is TGCAGCGTCGGGTTACGGGAGAGGGAGACCCAGTACTTC.

This clonotype was seen at least ten times. The rearrangement uses TRBV7-3 and TRBJ2-1, with 8 bases identical to TRBD2. Looked up from germline, CDR1 is SGHTA and CDR2 is FQGTGA. V was pared by 5 bases and J by 4 bases, with 10 bases of the junction left unmatched. This CDR3 region has 16 residues. DNA for the CDR3: TGTGCCAGCAGCCCCGGGTTACTAGCGGAGTACAATGAGCAGTTCTTC. It specifies CASSPGLLAEYNEQFF. Full variable domain (outside the CDR3, taken from reference TRBV7-3 and TRBJ2-1): GAGVSQTPSNKVTEKGKYVELRCDPISGHTALYWYRQSLGQGPEFLIYFQGTGAADDSGLPNDRFFAVRPEGSVSTLKIQRTERGDSAVYLCASSPGLLAEYNEQFFGPGTRLTVL.

About this clonotype: A much larger clone is a single base away; this may be a read error. The rearrangement joins TRBV5-4 to TRBJ2-4, with no clear D. Trimming took off 3 bases at V and 5 bases at J, with 6 bases between the two ends. Germline lookup yields CDR1 SGHNT and CDR2 YYREEE (reference sequence). This CDR3 has 12 amino acids. The CDR3 reads CASSSAENIQYF. In nucleotides, the CDR3 is TGTGCCAGCAGCTCCGCGGAAAACATTCAGTACTTC. The full variable domain, completed using reference TRBV5-4 and TRBJ2-4, is ETGVTQSPTHLIKTRGQQVTLRCSSQSGHNTVSWYQQALGQGPQFIFQYYREEENGRGNFPPRFSGLQFPNYSSELNVNALELDDSALYLCASSSAENIQYFGAGTRLSVL.

This clonotype was counted a few times. The chain is built from TRBV5-1 and TRBJ1-2; 9 bases are a match to TRBD1. The CDR3 extends over 15 amino acids. From germline, CDR1 is SGHRS and CDR2 YFSETQ. V trimming: 2 bases; J trimming: 3 bases; junction bases outside the gene matches: 5. As DNA, the CDR3 is TGCGCCAGCAGCTTAACAGGGGGCGCGGACTATGGCTACACCTTC. Translating it yields CASSLTGGADYGYTF.

DNA for the CDR3: TGCGCCAGCAGCTTGGTGTCCGGGGGAAACACCGGGGAGCTGTTTTTT. Its protein product is CASSLVSGGNTGELFF. V and J are TRBV5-1 and TRBJ2-2; maybe TRBD2 (6 bases). The germline CDR1 and CDR2 sequences are SGHRS and YFSETQ. V lost 0 bases and J lost 2, with 11 bases in between. The CDR3 extends over 16 amino acids.

This clonotype was seen a handful of times. As DNA, the CDR3 is TGTGCCAGCAGTGACGGTTGGAGGCCCCAGCATTTT. Amino acids: CASSDGWRPQHF. The chain carries TRBV6-1 and TRBJ1-5; D remains ambiguous. Trimming stripped 3 bases from V and 9 bases from J, with 9 bases between. CDR1 is MNHNS, CDR2 SASEGT, per germline. This CDR3 has 12 amino acids.

A few counts support this clonotype. This sequence joins TRBV28 and TRBJ2-5, with a weak D call TRBD2 (5 bases). CDR1 and CDR2 from the germline V gene are MDHEN and SYDVKM. V lost 4 bases and J 2 bases, leaving 20 bases between the germline ends. The CDR3 runs to 17 residues. The CDR3 DNA reads TGTGCCAGCAGTTCCCAACTAGGGCGTGCGTCGCAAGAGACCCAGTACTTC. Translating it yields CASSSQLGRASQETQYF.

The V call is TRBV15, the J call TRBJ1-1; TRBD1 matches 7 bases. V shed 0 bases and J 0 bases; nucleotides not matched to a gene: 4. The CDR3 runs to 16 residues. Germline V gene lookup returns CDR1 LNHNV and CDR2 YYDKDF (reference sequence). The CDR3 nucleotides are TGTGCCACCAGCAGAGATTATCAGGGGGTGAACACTGAAGCTTTCTTT. As protein: CATSRDYQGVNTEAFF.

V gene TRBV24-1 combines with J gene TRBJ2-3; D is undetermined. The CDR3 length is 12 residues. Germline values: CDR1 KGHDR, CDR2 SFDVKD. Between the trimmed V and J ends, which lost 6 bases and 3 bases, there was a span of 6 bases. CDR3 protein: CATSQVTDTQYF. The CDR3 DNA follows: TGTGCCACCAGTCAAGTTACAGATACGCAGTATTTT.